The text below deals with one TCR beta chain. Antigen specificity is unknown. TCRdb keeps only in-frame clones here, not all; method: immunoSEQ multiplex PCR. The repertoire holds about 150,000 clones, with about nine tenths as singletons. The sample originates from a study of cytomegalovirus exposure and HLA in healthy donors. Findings and limits, study-wide: With high specificity and sensitivity, the classifier reportedly diagnosed cytomegalovirus status.

The V end lost 2 bases, the J end lost 6 bases, and 15 bases lay between the germline ends. The germline V gene has CDR1 SGHNT and CDR2 YYREEE (reference sequence). This CDR3 contains 15 residues. Sequencing used PBMCs. The chain couples TRBV5-4 to TRBJ2-1; a possible D gene is TRBD2 (6 bases). The sequence came from a woman between 25 and 40 years old in good health and CMV-seropositive. The DNA of the CDR3 is TGTGCCAGCAGCTTTGGTGCGGGATTAGTCAATGAGCAGTTCTTC. Its translation: CASSFGAGLVNEQFF.